The source of this T cell receptor (beta chain) is a study of T cells after yellow fever vaccination. Study at large: The fractions with low cell numbers were processed using SMART-Seq v4 Ultra Low Input.

This clonotype was counted a few times. CDR1 is ENHRY, CDR2 SYGVKD, per germline. Trimming removed 3 bases at V and 2 bases at J, with 14 bases between. There are 15 residues in the CDR3. Via MiXCR, TCRdb re-called the 5' RACE reads, giving one row per CDR3 protein. This table holds more than 350,000 distinct CDR3 sequences, roughly 12% found once. This TCR was sampled from a young man who received the YFV17D yellow fever vaccine. V and J are TRBV10-3 and TRBJ2-7, with D possibly being TRBD2 (7 bases). The sample in question was PBMCs, obtained on the day of the first yellow fever vaccination. The CDR3 nucleotides read TGTGCCATCAGTGATAGGGAGGGGGAAGCCTACGAGCAGTACTTC. Translating gives CAISDREGEAYEQYF.